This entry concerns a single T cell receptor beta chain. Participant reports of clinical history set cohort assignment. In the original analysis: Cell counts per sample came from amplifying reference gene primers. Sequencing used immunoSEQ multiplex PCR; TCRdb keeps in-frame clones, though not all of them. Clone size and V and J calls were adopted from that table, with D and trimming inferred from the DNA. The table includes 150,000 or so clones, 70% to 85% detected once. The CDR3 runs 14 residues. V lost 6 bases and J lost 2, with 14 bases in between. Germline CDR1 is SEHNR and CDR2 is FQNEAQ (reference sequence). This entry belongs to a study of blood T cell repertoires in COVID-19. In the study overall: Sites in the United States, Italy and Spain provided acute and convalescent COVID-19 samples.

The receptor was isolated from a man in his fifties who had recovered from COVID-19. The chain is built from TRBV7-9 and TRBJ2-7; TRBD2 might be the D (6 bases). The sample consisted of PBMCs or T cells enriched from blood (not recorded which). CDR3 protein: CASSGGLRTYEQYF. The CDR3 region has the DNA TGTGCCAGCAGTGGAGGGTTGAGAACCTACGAGCAGTACTTC. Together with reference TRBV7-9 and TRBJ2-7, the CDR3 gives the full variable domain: DTGVSQNPRHKITKRGQNVTFRCDPISEHNRLYWYRQTLGQGPEFLTYFQNEAQLEKSRLLSDRFSAERPKGSFSTLEIQRTEQGDSAMYLCASSGGLRTYEQYFGPGTRLTVT.